The 3 T cell receptor beta chains in this list originate from one sample, sequenced in a study of blood T cell repertoires in COVID-19. Some clones are missing from TCRdb's copy, which holds only in-frame ones; the method was immunoSEQ multiplex PCR. The sample lists about 230,000 clones, over 80% occurring once. Sequencing was carried out using peripheral blood. Receptors were obtained from a woman in her 30s with COVID-19, enrolled during active disease.

The chain is built from TRBV18 and TRBJ2-4; the match to TRBD1 covers 8 bases. The CDR3 extends over 15 amino acids. The V and J ends lost 1 base and 8 bases, in that order; junction bases with no gene match: 7. The germline CDR1 and CDR2 sequences are KGHSH and LQKENI. The chain's CDR3 is CASSPRQGAWDIQYF. CDR3 DNA: TGTGCCAGCTCACCACGTCAGGGGGCTTGGGACATTCAGTACTTC.

The chain is built from TRBV14 and TRBJ2-7, with 10 bases fitting TRBD2. With V trimmed by 2 bases and J by 7 bases, 8 bases remained unmatched. The CDR3 runs to 15 residues. The germline V gene encodes CDR1 SGHDN and CDR2 FVKESK. CDR3 residues: CASSQISGRAEEQYF. The CDR3 DNA is TGTGCCAGCAGCCAAATAAGCGGGAGGGCCGAGGAGCAGTACTTC.

The DNA of the CDR3 is TGTGCCAGCAGTTATTCCGGGACTAGGTCCCCCCATGAGCAGTTCTTC. Translating gives CASSYSGTRSPHEQFF. The chain joins TRBV6-2 or TRBV6-3 to TRBJ2-1; 8 bases are a match to TRBD2. CDR3 length: 16 residues. V gave up 3 bases and J gave up 8 bases; unmatched junction bases: 12. Germline assignment: CDR1 MNHEY and CDR2 SVGEGT.